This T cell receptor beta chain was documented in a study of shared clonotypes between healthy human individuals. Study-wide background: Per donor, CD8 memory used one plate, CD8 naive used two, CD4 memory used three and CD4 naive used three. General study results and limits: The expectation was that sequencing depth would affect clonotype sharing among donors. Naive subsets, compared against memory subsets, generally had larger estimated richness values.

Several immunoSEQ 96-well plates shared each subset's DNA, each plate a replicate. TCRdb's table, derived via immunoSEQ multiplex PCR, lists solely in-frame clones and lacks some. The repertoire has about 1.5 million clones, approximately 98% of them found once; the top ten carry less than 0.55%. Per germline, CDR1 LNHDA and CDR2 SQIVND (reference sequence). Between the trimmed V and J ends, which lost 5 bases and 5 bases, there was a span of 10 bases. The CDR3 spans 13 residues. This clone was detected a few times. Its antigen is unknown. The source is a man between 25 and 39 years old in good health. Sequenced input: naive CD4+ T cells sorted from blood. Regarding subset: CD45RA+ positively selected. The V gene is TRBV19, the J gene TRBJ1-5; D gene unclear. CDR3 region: CASSLSGDQPQHF. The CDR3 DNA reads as TGTGCCAGTAGTCTAAGTGGAGATCAGCCCCAGCATTTT.